This is a list of T cell receptor beta chains from one sample in a study of T cells after yellow fever vaccination. A single record per CDR3 protein comes from TCRdb applying MiXCR to the 5' RACE reads. Of hundreds of thousands of distinct CDR3 sequences listed, roughly 14% are singletons. Sequences were derived from PBMCs, sampled on the day of the yellow fever booster vaccination. Every receptor here comes from a man under 40 who received the YFV17D yellow fever vaccine. Both conserved end residues are part of each CDR3. D genes are given only for firm matches. The size entry is marked missing in some rows and otherwise reads once, few, many or a size class.

TRBJ2-1 TRBV2 . TRBD2 TGTGCCGTCCCCGGGACTAGCGGGATCGATGAGCAGTTCTTC CAVPGTSGIDEQFF
TRBJ2-1 TRBV3-1 . . TGTGCCAGCAGCTTGGACTACGCCAATGAGCAGTTCTTC CASSLDYANEQFF
TRBJ2-7 TRBV28 few . TGTGCCAGCAGAGACACAGGGAACGACGAGCAGTACTTC CASRDTGNDEQYF
TRBJ1-1 TRBV30 once . TGTGCCTGGACGGAGGAGGTGGTGAGCACTGAAGCTTTCTTT CAWTEEVVSTEAFF
TRBJ2-7 TRBV6-6 few . TGTGCCAGCACAGGATCCACCTACGAGCAGTACTTC CASTGSTYEQYF
TRBJ1-3 TRBV12-3/TRBV12-4 few TRBD1 TGTGCCAGCAGTACAGGGGGCTCGGTAAACACCATATATTTT CASSTGGSVNTIYF
TRBJ2-3 TRBV5-1 many . TGCGCCAGCATGGGAGGGGGGCTCACAGATACGCAGTATTTT CASMGGGLTDTQYF
TRBJ1-1 TRBV2 . . TGTGCCAGCAGTGAAACGGTAATGAACACTGAAGCTTTCTTT CASSETVMNTEAFF
TRBJ2-5 TRBV5-5 few TRBD2 TGTGCCAGCAGCCGTCAAGCGGGGCTAAGCGAGACCCAGTACTTC CASSRQAGLSETQYF
TRBJ2-7 TRBV29-1 few TRBD2 TGCAGCGTTGAACCCCTAGCGGGAACCTACGAGCAGTACTTC CSVEPLAGTYEQYF